These 14 T cell receptor beta chains were all obtained from the same sample, sequenced in a study of blood T cell repertoires in COVID-19. The table came from immunoSEQ multiplex PCR; TCRdb's copy has only in-frame clones and leaves some out. The sample carries approximately 180,000 clones, approximately 87% recorded once. The sequenced sample consisted of peripheral blood. These receptors originate from a woman between 70 and 85 years old with COVID-19, enrolled during active disease.

This rearrangement joins TRBV7-9 to TRBJ1-1; tentatively, D is TRBD1 (5 bases). V lost 5 bases and J lost 2, with 9 bases in between. Germline-derived CDR1 and CDR2 are SEHNR and FQNEAQ (reference sequence). CDR3 length equals 13 residues. The CDR3 sequence is CASSQDSNTEAFF. The CDR3 region has the DNA TGTGCCAGCAGCCAAGACAGCAACACTGAAGCTTTCTTT.

This sequence joins TRBV12-3 or TRBV12-4 and TRBJ2-5; TRBD1 matches 8 bases. The CDR3 consists of 13 residues. Trimming cost V 8 bases and J 2 bases; bases outside gene matches: 4. The CDR3 here is CASGDRRQETQYF. CDR3 nucleotides: TGTGCCAGCGGGGACAGGAGACAAGAGACCCAGTACTTC.

This rearrangement joins TRBV28 to TRBJ2-7; no firm D call. CDR1 MDHEN and CDR2 SYDVKM come from the germline V gene. CDR3 size: 14 residues. The V end lost 6 bases, the J end lost 3 bases, and 15 bases lay between the germline ends. The DNA for the CDR3 is TGTGCCAGCAGACACGACTCGCGGAGCTACGAGCAGTACTTC. It translates to CASRHDSRSYEQYF. Together with reference TRBV28 and TRBJ2-7, the CDR3 gives the full variable domain: DVKVTQSSRYLVKRTGEKVFLECVQDMDHENMFWYRQDPGLGLRLIYFSYDVKMKEKGDIPEGYSVSREKKERFSLILESASTNQTSMYLCASRHDSRSYEQYFGPGTRLTVT.

In its sample, this clone was seen a few times. The V gene is TRBV3-1 (or the pseudogene TRBV3-2), the J gene TRBJ1-1; TRBD1 might be the D (6 bases). The V gene lost 3 bases and the J gene lost 4 bases, with 12 bases spanning the gap. CDR1 and CDR2 (germline): LGHDT, YNNKEL (reference sequence). The CDR3 has 14 residues. The CDR3 DNA sequence: TGTGCCAGCAGCCAGAGTCCCAGGGGCACTGAAGCTTTCTTT. Its translation is CASSQSPRGTEAFF.

The table lists this clone with a few counts. The chain couples TRBV3-1 (or the pseudogene TRBV3-2) to TRBJ2-5, with 10 bases that match TRBD2. There are 16 residues in the CDR3. Looked up from germline, CDR1 is LGHDT and CDR2 is YNNKEL (reference sequence). Germline trimming cut 5 bases from V and 5 bases from J; bases unmatched to any gene: 11. The CDR3 region has the DNA TGTGCCAGCAGCTATACAACTAGCGGGATTGGTGAGACCCAGTACTTC. It translates to CASSYTTSGIGETQYF.

The V and J genes are TRBV6-6 and TRBJ2-7, with TRBD2 identical over 7 bases. The CDR3 totals 13 residues. J gave up 1 base and V 7 bases, and 4 bases lay outside the gene matches. The germline CDR1 and CDR2 sequences are MNHNY and SVGAGI (reference sequence). CDR3 loop: CASKASGSYEQYF. CDR3 sequence (DNA): TGTGCCAGCAAGGCTAGCGGATCCTACGAGCAGTACTTC.

The CDR3 nucleotides are TGTGCCTGGAGTGTAGTGGCAGTGAACACTGAAGCTTTCTTT. This gives the protein CAWSVVAVNTEAFF. V usage is TRBV30 and J usage is TRBJ1-1, with D unclear. The CDR3 has 14 amino acids. The V and J ends lost 0 bases and 0 bases respectively, with 8 bases between them. CDR1 is GTSNPN and CDR2 is SVGIG in the germline V gene (reference sequence).

V gene TRBV5-4 combines with J gene TRBJ1-4, with 7 bases fitting TRBD1. The CDR3 totals 14 residues. The V segment lost 5 bases and the J segment 5 bases; nucleotides outside the gene matches: 6. Looked up from germline, CDR1 is SGHNT and CDR2 is YYREEE (reference sequence). The CDR3 sequence is CASSQGQINEKLFF. In nucleotides, the CDR3 is TGTGCCAGCAGTCAGGGACAGATAAATGAAAAACTGTTTTTT.

The chain carries TRBV9 and TRBJ2-1; TRBD2 matches 12 bases. Germline V gene lookup returns CDR1 SGDLS and CDR2 YYNGEE. J lost 10 bases, V lost 3 bases, and 8 bases had no gene match. This CDR3 has 15 residues. The CDR3: CASSDRTSGTNEQFF. In DNA form, the CDR3 reads TGTGCCAGCAGCGACAGGACTAGCGGGACCAACGAGCAGTTCTTC.

V usage is TRBV5-4 and J usage is TRBJ1-1; D perhaps matches TRBD1 (6 bases). V lost 2 bases to trimming and J lost 6 bases, with 14 bases between them. The germline gives CDR1 SGHNT, CDR2 YYREEE (reference sequence). The CDR3 has 14 amino acids. DNA for the CDR3: TGTGCCAGCAGCTTAGTCGGGGGGCAGTCTGAAGCTTTCTTT. It encodes CASSLVGGQSEAFF.

Points on this clone: Its ends do not fully match the called genes, so a read error is possible. This chain connects TRBV6-5 to TRBJ1-2; a weak D match, TRBD1 (6 bases). The CDR3 has 13 residues. Germline values: CDR1 MNHEY, CDR2 SVGAGI. In nucleotides, the CDR3 is TGTGCCAGCAGTTACTTAGAACAGGGCCCCACCTCCTTC. Protein sequence: CASSYLEQGPTSF.

The chain links TRBV7-5 to TRBJ1-2; the table's D call, TRBD1, has no DNA check behind it. TRBV7-5 is assigned pseudogene status. The CDR3 covers 13 residues. CDR3 bases: TGTGCCAGAAGCTTAGCAACAGGCTATGGCTACACCTTC. This encodes CARSLATGYGYTF.

This chain uses TRBV6-1 with TRBJ1-4; D call uncertain. There are 15 residues in the CDR3. The germline V gene encodes CDR1 MNHNS and CDR2 SASEGT. V shed 0 bases and J shed 8 bases, with 13 bases lying between them. In DNA form, the CDR3 reads TGTGCCAGCAGTGAAGCAACGGGGTCCTGGGAAAAACTGTTTTTT. Translation: CASSEATGSWEKLFF.

The rearrangement uses TRBV28 and TRBJ2-3, with D uncertain. The germline V and J ends were trimmed by 5 bases and 3 bases, with 12 bases remaining between them. The CDR3 is 14 residues long. Germline values: CDR1 MDHEN, CDR2 SYDVKM. The CDR3 sequence is CASSPGHRTDTQYF. The CDR3 nucleotides read TGTGCCAGCAGTCCGGGTCACCGGACAGATACGCAGTATTTT. Full variable domain (rest looked up from reference TRBV28 and TRBJ2-3): DVKVTQSSRYLVKRTGEKVFLECVQDMDHENMFWYRQDPGLGLRLIYFSYDVKMKEKGDIPEGYSVSREKKERFSLILESASTNQTSMYLCASSPGHRTDTQYFGPGTRLTVL.